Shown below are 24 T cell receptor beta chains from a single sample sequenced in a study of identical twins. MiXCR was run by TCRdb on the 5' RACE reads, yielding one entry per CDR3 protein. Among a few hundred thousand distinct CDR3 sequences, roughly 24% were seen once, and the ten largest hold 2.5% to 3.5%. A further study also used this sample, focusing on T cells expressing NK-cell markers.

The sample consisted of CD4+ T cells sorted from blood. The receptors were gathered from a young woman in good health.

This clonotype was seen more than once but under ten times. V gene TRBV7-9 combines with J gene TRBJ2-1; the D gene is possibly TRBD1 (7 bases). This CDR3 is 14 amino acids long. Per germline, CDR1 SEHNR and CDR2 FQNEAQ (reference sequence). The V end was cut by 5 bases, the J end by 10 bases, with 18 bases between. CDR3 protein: CASSRQGGLREQFF. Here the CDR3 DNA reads TGTGCCAGCAGCCGTCAGGGGGGCCTCCGAGAGCAGTTCTTC.

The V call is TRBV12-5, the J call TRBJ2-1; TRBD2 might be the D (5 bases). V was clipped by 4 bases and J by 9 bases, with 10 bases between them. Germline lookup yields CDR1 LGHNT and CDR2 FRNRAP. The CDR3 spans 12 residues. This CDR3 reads CASGYGRIEQFF. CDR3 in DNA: TGTGCTAGTGGTTATGGGAGAATTGAGCAGTTCTTC.

CDR3 protein: CASSEYRGLGTDTQYF. The CDR3 bases are TGTGCCAGCAGTGAATATCGAGGGTTAGGCACAGATACGCAGTATTTT. V usage is TRBV25-1 and J usage is TRBJ2-3, with a weak D call TRBD2 (5 bases). Looked up from germline, CDR1 is MGHDK and CDR2 is SYGVNS. The V end was cut by 0 bases, the J end by 1 base, with 11 bases between. This CDR3 has 16 residues. Combining the CDR3 with reference TRBV25-1 and TRBJ2-3 gives the whole variable domain EADIYQTPRYLVIGTGKKITLECSQTMGHDKMYWYQQDPGMELHLIHYSYGVNSTEKGDLSSESTVSRIRTEHFPLTLESARPSHTSQYLCASSEYRGLGTDTQYFGPGTRLTVL.

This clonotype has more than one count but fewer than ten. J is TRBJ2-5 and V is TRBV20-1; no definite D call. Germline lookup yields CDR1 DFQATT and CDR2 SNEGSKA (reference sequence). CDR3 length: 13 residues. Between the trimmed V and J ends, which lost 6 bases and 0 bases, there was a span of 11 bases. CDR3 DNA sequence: TGCAGTGCCTTACCTTCGTACCAAGAGACCCAGTACTTC. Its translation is CSALPSYQETQYF.

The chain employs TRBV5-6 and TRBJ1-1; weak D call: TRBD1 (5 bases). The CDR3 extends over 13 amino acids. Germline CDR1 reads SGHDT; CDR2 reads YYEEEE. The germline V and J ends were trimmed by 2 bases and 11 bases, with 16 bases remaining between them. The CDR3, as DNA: TGTGCCAGCAGCTTAGAAGATCGGGGACTCGCTTTCTTT. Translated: CASSLEDRGLAFF.

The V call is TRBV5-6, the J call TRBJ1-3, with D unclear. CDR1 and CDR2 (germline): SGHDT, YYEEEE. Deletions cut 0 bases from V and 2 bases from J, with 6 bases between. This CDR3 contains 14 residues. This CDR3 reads CASSLGYAGNTIYF. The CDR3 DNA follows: TGTGCCAGCAGCTTGGGCTACGCTGGAAACACCATATATTTT.

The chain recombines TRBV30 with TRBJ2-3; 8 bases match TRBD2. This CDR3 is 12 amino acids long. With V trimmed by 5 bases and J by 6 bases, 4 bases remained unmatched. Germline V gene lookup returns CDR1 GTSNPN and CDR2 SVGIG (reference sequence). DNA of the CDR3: TGTGCCTGGCAGAGCGGGAGTGATACGCAGTATTTT. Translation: CAWQSGSDTQYF.

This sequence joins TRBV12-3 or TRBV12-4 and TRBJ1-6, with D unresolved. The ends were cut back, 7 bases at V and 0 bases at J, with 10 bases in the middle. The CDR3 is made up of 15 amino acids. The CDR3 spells CASTRTSSYNSPLHF. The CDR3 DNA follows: TGTGCCAGCACCAGGACGAGCTCCTATAATTCACCCCTCCACTTT.

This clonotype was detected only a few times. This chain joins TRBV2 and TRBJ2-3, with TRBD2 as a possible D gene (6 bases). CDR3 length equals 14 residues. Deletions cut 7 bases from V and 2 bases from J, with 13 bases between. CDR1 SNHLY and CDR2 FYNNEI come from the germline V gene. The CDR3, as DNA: TGTGCCAGCATGAGGGAGGTGAACACAGATACGCAGTATTTT. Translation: CASMREVNTDTQYF.

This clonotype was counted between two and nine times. CDR3 DNA: TGTGCCAGCAGCTTTGATTACTCTACCACAGATACGCAGTATTTT. Residues: CASSFDYSTTDTQYF. The chain carries TRBV7-2 and TRBJ2-3, with unresolved D. This CDR3 is 15 amino acids long. Germline loops: CDR1 SGHTA, CDR2 FQGNSA. The V gene lost 3 bases and the J gene lost 2 bases, with 12 bases spanning the gap.

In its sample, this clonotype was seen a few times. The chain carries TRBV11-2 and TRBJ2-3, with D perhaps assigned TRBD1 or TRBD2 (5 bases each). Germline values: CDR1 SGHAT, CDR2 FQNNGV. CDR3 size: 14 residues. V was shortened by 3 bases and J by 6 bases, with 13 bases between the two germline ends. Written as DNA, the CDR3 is TGTGCCAGCAGCTTTACCGGGACCGTGGATACGCAGTATTTT. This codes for CASSFTGTVDTQYF.

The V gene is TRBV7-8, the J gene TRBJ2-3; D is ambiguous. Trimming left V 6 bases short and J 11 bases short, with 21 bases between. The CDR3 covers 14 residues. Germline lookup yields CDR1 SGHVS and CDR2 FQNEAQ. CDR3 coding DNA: TGTGCCAGCAGGAAAAGCTTCGCGTCGGGTAGGCAGTATTTT. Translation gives CASRKSFASGRQYF.

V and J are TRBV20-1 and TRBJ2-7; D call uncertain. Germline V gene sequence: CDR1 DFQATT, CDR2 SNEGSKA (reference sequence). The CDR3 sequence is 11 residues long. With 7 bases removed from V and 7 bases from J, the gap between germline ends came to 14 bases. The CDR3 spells CSVMGLLEQYF. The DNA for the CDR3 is TGCAGTGTTATGGGCCTTTTAGAGCAGTACTTC.

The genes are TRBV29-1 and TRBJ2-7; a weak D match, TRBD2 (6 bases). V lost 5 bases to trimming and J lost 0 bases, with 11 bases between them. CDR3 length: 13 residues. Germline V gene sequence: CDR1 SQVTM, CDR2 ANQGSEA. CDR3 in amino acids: CSVSGGFSYEQYF. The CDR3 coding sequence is TGCAGCGTTTCTGGGGGGTTCTCCTACGAGCAGTACTTC.

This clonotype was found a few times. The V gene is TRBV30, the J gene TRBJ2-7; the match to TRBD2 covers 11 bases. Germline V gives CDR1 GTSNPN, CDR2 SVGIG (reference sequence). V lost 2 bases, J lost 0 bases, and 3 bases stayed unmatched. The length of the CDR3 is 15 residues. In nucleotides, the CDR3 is TGTGCCTGGAGTCCGGGACTAGCGGACTCCTACGAGCAGTACTTC. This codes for CAWSPGLADSYEQYF.

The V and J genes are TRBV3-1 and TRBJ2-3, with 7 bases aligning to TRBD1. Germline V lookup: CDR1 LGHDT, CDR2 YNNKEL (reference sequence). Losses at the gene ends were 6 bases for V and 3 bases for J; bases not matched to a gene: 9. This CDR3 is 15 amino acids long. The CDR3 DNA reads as TGTGCCAGCAGAGGGGGCCAGCTAGGTACAGATACGCAGTATTTT. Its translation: CASRGGQLGTDTQYF.

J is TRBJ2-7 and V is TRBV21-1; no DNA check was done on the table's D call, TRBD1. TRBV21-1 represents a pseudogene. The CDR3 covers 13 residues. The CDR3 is CASSKGFGQGRYF. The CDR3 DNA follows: TGTGCCAGCAGCAAAGGTTTTGGACAGGGTCGGTACTTC.

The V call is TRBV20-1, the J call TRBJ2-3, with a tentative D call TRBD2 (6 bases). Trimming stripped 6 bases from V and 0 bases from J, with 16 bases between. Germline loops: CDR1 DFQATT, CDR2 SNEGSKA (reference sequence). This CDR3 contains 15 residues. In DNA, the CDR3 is TGCAGTGCCGGGGGTAGGGGTTATAGCACAGATACGCAGTATTTT. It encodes CSAGGRGYSTDTQYF.

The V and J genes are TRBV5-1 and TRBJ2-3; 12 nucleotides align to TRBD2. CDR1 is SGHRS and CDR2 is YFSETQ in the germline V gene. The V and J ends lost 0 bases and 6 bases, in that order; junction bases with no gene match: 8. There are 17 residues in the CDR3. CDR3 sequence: CASSLDPSGGAGDTQYF. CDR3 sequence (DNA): TGCGCCAGCAGCTTGGACCCTAGCGGGGGGGCCGGTGATACGCAGTATTTT.

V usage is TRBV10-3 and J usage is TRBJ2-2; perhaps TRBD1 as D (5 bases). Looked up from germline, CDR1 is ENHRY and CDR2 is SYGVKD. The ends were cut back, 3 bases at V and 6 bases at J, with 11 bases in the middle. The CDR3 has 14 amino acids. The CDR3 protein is CAISDPREAGELFF. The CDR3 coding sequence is TGTGCCATCAGTGATCCCAGGGAAGCCGGGGAGCTGTTTTTT.

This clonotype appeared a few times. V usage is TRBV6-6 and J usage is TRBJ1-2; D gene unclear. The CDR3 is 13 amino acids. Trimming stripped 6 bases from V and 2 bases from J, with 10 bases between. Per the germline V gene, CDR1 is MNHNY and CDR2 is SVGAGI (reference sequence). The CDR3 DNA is TGTGCCAGCAGCGGTTTCGAGAACTATGGCTACACCTTC. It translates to CASSGFENYGYTF.

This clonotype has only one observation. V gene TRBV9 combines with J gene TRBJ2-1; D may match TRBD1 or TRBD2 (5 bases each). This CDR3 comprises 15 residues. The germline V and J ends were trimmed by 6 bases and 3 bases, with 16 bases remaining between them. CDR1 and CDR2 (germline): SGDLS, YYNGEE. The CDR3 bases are TGTGCCAGCAACCTAGGGGCAGACTACTACAATGAGCAGTTCTTC. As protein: CASNLGADYYNEQFF.

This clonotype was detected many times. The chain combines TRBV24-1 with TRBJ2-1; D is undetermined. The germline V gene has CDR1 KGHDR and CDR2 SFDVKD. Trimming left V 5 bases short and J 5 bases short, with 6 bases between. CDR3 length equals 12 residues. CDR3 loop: CATSGSNNEQFF. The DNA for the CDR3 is TGTGCCACCAGTGGGTCGAACAATGAGCAGTTCTTC.

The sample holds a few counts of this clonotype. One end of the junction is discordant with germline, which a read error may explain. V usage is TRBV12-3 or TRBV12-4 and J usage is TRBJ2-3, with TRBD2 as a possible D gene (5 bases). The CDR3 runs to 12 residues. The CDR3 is CARSLRRVIRDF. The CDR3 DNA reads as TGTGCCAGGAGTTTGAGGCGGGTAATACGGGATTTT.